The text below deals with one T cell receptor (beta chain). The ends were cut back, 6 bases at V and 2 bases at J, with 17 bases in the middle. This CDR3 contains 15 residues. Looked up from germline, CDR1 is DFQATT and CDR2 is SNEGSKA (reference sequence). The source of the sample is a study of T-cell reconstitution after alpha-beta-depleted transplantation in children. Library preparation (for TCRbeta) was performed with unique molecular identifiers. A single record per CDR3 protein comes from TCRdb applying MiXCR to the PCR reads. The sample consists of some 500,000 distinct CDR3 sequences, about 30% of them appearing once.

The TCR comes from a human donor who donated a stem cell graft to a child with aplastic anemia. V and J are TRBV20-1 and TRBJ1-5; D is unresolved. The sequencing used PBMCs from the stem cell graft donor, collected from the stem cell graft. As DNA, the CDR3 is TGCAGTGCCCAGACCACGCGGGGAGGCAATCAGCCCCAGCATTTT. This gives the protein CSAQTTRGGNQPQHF.